Below, one TCR beta chain is given with its context. Its antigen is unknown. Qualities for individual bases were not recorded, and no much larger clone is one base off. TCRbeta CDR3 regions were amplified from genomic DNA by means of the immunoSEQ Assay, a bias-controlled multiplex PCR. In the original analysis: Nucleated cell counts per sample were estimated from amplification of reference gene primers within the assay. To quantify the absolute abundance of each unique TCRbeta CDR3 rearrangement, sequence reads were collapsed and filtered. For each sample, productive Simpson clonality was calculated by taking the square root of Simpson's diversity index across productive rearrangements. This is the immuneACCESS table as TCRdb keeps it, with only in-frame sequences that have V and J called. A part of the clones is gone; compared with another copy, unresolved V genes explain less than half, and the rest is unexplained. D and trimming were read from the DNA, whereas the V and J calls and clone size are those reported in that table. The sample has approximately 280,000 clones on record, more than 75% of them singletons. Clones ranked in the top ten supply approximately 2.6% of the sample.

The sample comes from a study of blood T cell repertoires in COVID-19 (TCRdb year 2020). Context from the whole study: Collaborator samples came from the United States, Italy and Spain and covered acute and convalescent phases of COVID-19. A de-identified subject ID, COVID-19 status, age in years and sex were almost always included in the sample metadata. Where available, HLA class I and class II types were taken from metadata supplied by the sample provider and were not determined by assay-based typing. The repertoires were released in a freely available public database meant as a resource for research on the immune response to SARS-CoV-2. The samples were drawn from two sources: the first 160 participants of the ongoing ImmuneRACE study, and approximately 1,300 subjects contributed by 6 global collaborators. The material from the prospective study consisted of cDNA or gDNA derived from T cells, B-cell-depleted T cells, or PBMCs. The dataset comprised deeply sampled blood TCRbeta repertoires from subjects exposed to, actively infected with, or recovered from COVID-19. What the research found in general, with its limitations: The quantity of clinical and demographic metadata differed by source and by participant and was supplied without curation.

Enrolling through a virtual design, the prospective study's participants ranged in age from roughly 18 to 90 years and lived across 24 United States geographic areas. Cohort assignment in the prospective study relied on participant-reported clinical history from a screening survey and a study questionnaire. For ImmuneRACE Cohort 3, a participant was defined as recovered based on two consecutive negative NP/OP PCR tests, clearance by a healthcare professional, or resolution of symptoms. Mobile phlebotomists in the prospective study collected whole blood, serum and a nasopharyngeal or oropharyngeal swab from every participant. Over a roughly 2-month period, participants in the prospective study had the option of providing additional blood draws and questionnaires. Before DNA extraction, blood samples from the prospective study were shipped at room temperature or frozen. The CDR3 covers 17 residues, taking in both the cysteine and the phenylalanine. The DNA shown is the 51-base CDR3, in frame from base 1. V is cut back by 5 bases and J by 3 bases, with 9 bases in the junction unmatched. In the germline V gene, CDR1 corresponds to SGHTA and CDR2 to FQGNSA.

The receptor was isolated from a woman aged 18-29 years who had recovered from COVID-19. Source material: PBMCs or T cells enriched from blood (not recorded which). The chain was built from TRBV7-2 and TRBJ2-7; 14 bases in the middle match TRBD2. The sequenced DNA: TGTGCCAGCAGCCCCGGACTAGCGGGGGGCACCTACTACGAGCAGTACTTC. Its amino acids are CASSPGLAGGTYYEQYF. This CDR3, with the reference TRBV7-2 and TRBJ2-7 proteins standing in past its ends, gives the full variable domain GAGVSQSPSNKVTEKGKDVELRCDPISGHTALYWYRQSLGQGLEFLIYFQGNSAPDKSGLPSDRFSAERTGGSVSTLTIQRTQQEDSAVYLCASSPGLAGGTYYEQYFGPGTRLTVT.